Given below is one T cell receptor beta chain in context. Its recognized antigen is unknown. Per-nucleotide qualities are absent, and no much larger clonotype sits a single base away. The data are from a study of blood T cell repertoires in COVID-19 (dated by TCRdb to between 2020 and 2021). Regarding the complete study: Samples from collaborators originated in the United States, Italy and Spain and spanned both the acute and convalescent phases of COVID-19. The material from the prospective study consisted of cDNA or gDNA derived from T cells, B-cell-depleted T cells, or PBMCs. Subjects who had been exposed to COVID-19, were actively infected with it, or had recovered from it provided the deeply sampled blood TCRbeta repertoires that made up the dataset. The repertoires were made available in a free public database intended to serve as a resource for research on the immune response to SARS-CoV-2. Samples came from the ongoing ImmuneRACE study (first 160 participants) plus 1,254 subjects from 6 global collaborators. A de-identified subject ID, COVID-19 status, age in years and sex were almost always included in the sample metadata. Where available, HLA class I and class II types were taken from metadata supplied by the sample provider and were not determined by assay-based typing.

Whole blood was collected in K2EDTA tubes by collaborating institutions according to the institutions' own protocols. Collaborator samples were shipped for TCRbeta analysis as frozen whole blood, isolated PBMCs, or DNA extracted from either sample type. Including the terminal cysteine and phenylalanine, the CDR3 comprises 13 residues. Only CDR3 DNA is held: 39 bases, read in frame from base 1. The trim is 3 bases for V and 2 bases for J, with a gap of 8 bases between the germline ends. The germline V gene (reference sequence) provides CDR1 SGHAT and CDR2 FQDESV. The full study reports these points: How much clinical and demographic metadata was included differed by source and by participant, and the metadata was provided uncurated.

The immunoSEQ Assay, a bias-controlled multiplex PCR, was used to amplify TCRbeta CDR3 regions from genomic DNA. Regarding the original processing steps: The number of nucleated cells in each sample was estimated from the amplification of reference gene primers within the assay. To quantify the absolute abundance of each unique TCRbeta CDR3 rearrangement, sequence reads were collapsed and filtered. Productive Simpson clonality was computed per sample as the square root of Simpson's diversity index over productive rearrangements. TCRdb obtained this table from immuneACCESS and retained in-frame rearrangements with V and J assigned. These tables miss some clones; where compared with another copy, unresolved V genes account for less than half of the shortfall, and the remainder is unexplained. D and trimming come from the DNA, and the V and J calls and clone size come from that table. The sample table records tens of thousands of clones; more than 75% of these occur just once. The ten largest clones represent under 4.5% of the sample.

This TCR derives from a human donor in a cohort sampled during active COVID-19. The chain uses TRBV11-1 and TRBJ2-7, with no confidently assigned D gene. What was sequenced was peripheral blood. The DNA sequence reads TGTGCCAGCAGCTTCTTACAAGCCTACGAGCAGTACTTC. Translated, this is CASSFLQAYEQYF.